The clone carrying this T cell receptor (beta chain) was picked up a small number of times. Its target is unknown. The data were obtained in a study of early T cells in non-severe SARS-CoV-2 infection. Study information: The input, bulk RNA from unsorted whole blood, was sequenced, and chains were unpaired. Regarding the study as a whole: Matches to VDJdb favored anti-spike CD8 responses and missed private and CD4 specificities.

Unique molecular identifiers were attached to individual cDNA molecules. MiXCR, run by TCRdb on the 5' RACE reads, gives a single entry per CDR3 protein. This sample has 60,000 to 75,000 distinct CDR3 sequences, with 10% found just once. The CDR3 length is 16 residues. Trimming cost V 2 bases and J 8 bases; bases outside gene matches: 8. Germline loops: CDR1 MNHEY, CDR2 SVGEGT. The TCR originated in an adult who was a healthcare worker with PCR-confirmed SARS-CoV-2 infection or an uninfected control (not recorded which). The V gene is TRBV6-2 or TRBV6-3, the J gene TRBJ2-1; 11 bases line up with TRBD2. The sequencing here drew on whole blood, taken at baseline. The CDR3 sequence: CASSYQGLAERDEQFF. CDR3 in DNA: TGTGCCAGCAGTTACCAGGGACTAGCGGAAAGGGATGAGCAGTTCTTC.